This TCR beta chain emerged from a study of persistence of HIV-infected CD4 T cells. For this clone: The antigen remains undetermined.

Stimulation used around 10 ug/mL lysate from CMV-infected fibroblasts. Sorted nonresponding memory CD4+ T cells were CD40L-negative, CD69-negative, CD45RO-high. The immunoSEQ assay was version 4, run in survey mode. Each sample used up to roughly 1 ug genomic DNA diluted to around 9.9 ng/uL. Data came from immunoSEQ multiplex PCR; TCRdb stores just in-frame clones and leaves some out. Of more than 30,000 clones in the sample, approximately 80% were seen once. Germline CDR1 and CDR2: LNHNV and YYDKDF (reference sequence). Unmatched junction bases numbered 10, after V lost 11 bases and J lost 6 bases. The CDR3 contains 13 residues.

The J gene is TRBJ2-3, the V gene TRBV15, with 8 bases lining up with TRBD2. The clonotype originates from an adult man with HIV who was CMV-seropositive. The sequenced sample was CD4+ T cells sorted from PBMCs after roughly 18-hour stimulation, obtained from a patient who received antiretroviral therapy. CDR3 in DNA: TGTGCCGTCGCCCAGCGGGGGACGGATACGCAGTATTTT. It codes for CAVAQRGTDTQYF.